This TCR beta chain comes out of a study of T cells in Graves' hyperthyroidism and ophthalmopathy. This clonotype has ten or more counts. Subjects aged 18 to 65 presented with newly diagnosed hyperthyroidism of less than 2 months' duration. RNA transcripts yielded amplified TCR beta CDR3 regions. The HTBI set primed first-round TCR CDR3 RT-PCR. TCRdb used MiXCR to reprocess the multiplex PCR reads, holding one entry per CDR3 protein. Of 550,000 to 650,000 distinct CDR3 sequences listed, approximately 13% were seen once; the top ten hold almost 6%. Germline CDR1 PRHDT, CDR2 FYEKMQ (reference sequence). CDR3 length equals 16 residues. After removal of 5 bases from V and 6 bases from J, the junction contained 4 bases not matched to a gene.

V and J are TRBV13 and TRBJ2-1; TRBD2 aligns across 16 bases. The sequenced sample was blood. This clonotype was obtained from a woman younger than 45 with Graves' hyperthyroidism that later progressed to Graves' ophthalmopathy. The DNA of the CDR3 is TGTGCCAGCAGCACAGGGACTAGCGGGAGGGGCAATGAGCAGTTCTTC. Its translation is CASSTGTSGRGNEQFF.